A single sample gave rise to the 17 T cell receptor beta chains below, sequenced in a study of blood T cell repertoires in COVID-19. Clones were sequenced by immunoSEQ multiplex PCR, and TCRdb holds only the in-frame ones, with some missing. Of about 170,000 clones listed, approximately 86% are singletons. What was sequenced was peripheral blood. The receptor source for this set is a woman of 80 years or more with COVID-19, enrolled during active disease.

Comment on this clone: This same CDR3 is encoded by further DNA sequences in the sample. The chain couples TRBV7-3 to TRBJ2-3; the match to TRBD2 covers 8 bases. Germline loops: CDR1 SGHTA, CDR2 FQGTGA. The CDR3 covers 15 residues. Trimming at V came to 3 bases and at J to 0 bases, leaving 2 bases not matched to a gene. The CDR3 DNA is TGTGCCAGCAGCTTGGCGGGAGGTAGCACAGATACGCAGTATTTT. It is translated as CASSLAGGSTDTQYF. The full variable domain, in which reference TRBV7-3 and TRBJ2-3 provide the parts outside the CDR3, is GAGVSQTPSNKVTEKGKYVELRCDPISGHTALYWYRQSLGQGPEFLIYFQGTGAADDSGLPNDRFFAVRPEGSVSTLKIQRTERGDSAVYLCASSLAGGSTDTQYFGPGTRLTVL.

The CDR3 sequence: CASSRSSDSYEQYF. CDR3 in DNA: TGTGCCAGCAGCCGAAGTAGCGACTCCTACGAGCAGTACTTC. The gene calls are TRBV5-8 and TRBJ2-7, with a possible D match to TRBD2 (5 bases). This CDR3 comprises 14 residues. V lost 4 bases to trimming and J lost 0 bases, with 11 bases between them. Germline CDR1 reads SGHTS; CDR2 reads YDEGEE.

This clone was counted a single time. The rearrangement uses TRBV7-6 and TRBJ2-1; D perhaps matches TRBD1 (6 bases). The ends were cut back, 5 bases at V and 8 bases at J, with 13 bases in the middle. In germline, CDR1 is SGHVS, CDR2 FNYEAQ. The CDR3 has 13 residues. CDR3 DNA sequence: TGTGCCAGCAGCCGGGACGAGGGGGATGAGCAGTTCTTC. This gives the protein CASSRDEGDEQFF.

This clone was seen once. The chain is built from TRBV21-1 and TRBJ1-2. TRBV21-1 is flagged as a pseudogene. This CDR3 region has 12 residues. The CDR3 is CASSARGGGYTF. CDR3 nucleotides: TGTGCCAGCAGCGCGCGCGGGGGTGGCTACACCTTC.

The chain joins TRBV9 to TRBJ2-3, with D perhaps TRBD2 (6 bases). V lost 1 base and J 0 bases, leaving 12 bases between the germline ends. This CDR3 has 16 residues. CDR1 SGDLS and CDR2 YYNGEE come from the germline V gene. This CDR3 is CASSVIPGESTDTQYF. The CDR3 DNA reads TGTGCCAGCAGCGTAATTCCGGGAGAGAGCACAGATACGCAGTATTTT.

The count of this clone is one. This chain connects TRBV7-2 to TRBJ2-5, with 7 bases matching TRBD2. V lost 0 bases and J lost 8; bases outside the gene matches: 3. The CDR3 extends over 13 amino acids. Germline CDR1 SGHTA, CDR2 FQGNSA. The CDR3 DNA reads as TGTGCCAGCAGCTTAGCGGGGGGGGATACCCAGTACTTC. This gives the protein CASSLAGGDTQYF.

The chain uses TRBV4-3 and TRBJ1-6; TRBD1 is a possible D gene (5 bases). CDR1 is LGHNA and CDR2 is YSLEER in the germline V gene. With 0 bases removed from V and 14 bases from J, the gap between germline ends came to 26 bases. CDR3 size: 18 residues. CDR3 loop: CASSQDRLRLLGAQTLHF. The CDR3 nucleotides read TGCGCCAGCAGCCAAGATCGCTTACGCTTACTTGGGGCTCAAACCCTCCACTTT.

V usage is TRBV12-3 or TRBV12-4 and J usage is TRBJ1-1, with TRBD1 matching over 8 bases. Trimming took 5 bases from V and 4 from J; bases not matched to a gene: 3. The CDR3 extends over 13 amino acids. CDR3 in amino acids: CASSMTGVTEAFF. CDR3 in DNA: TGTGCCAGCAGTATGACAGGGGTCACTGAAGCTTTCTTT.

This clone appeared once. The rearrangement joins TRBV7-2 to TRBJ1-2, with D hard to call. The V end was cut by 1 base, the J end by 2 bases, with 8 bases between. The CDR3 spans 14 residues. Germline V CDR1 and CDR2: SGHTA, FQGNSA. The CDR3 DNA is TGTGCCAGCAGCTTAGATGGCAGAAACTATGGCTACACCTTC. Translation gives CASSLDGRNYGYTF.

In DNA form, the CDR3 reads TGTATGACAGCGATGGTCAATCAGCCCCAGCATTTT. Its translation is CMTAMVNQPQHF. J is TRBJ1-5 and V is TRBV28; D might be TRBD1 (5 bases). Germline CDR1 reads MDHEN; CDR2 reads SYDVKM. The CDR3 has 12 amino acids.

The chain has TRBV11-2 and TRBJ2-1, with 7 bases aligning to TRBD2. The germline V gene has CDR1 SGHAT and CDR2 FQNNGV. CDR3 size: 15 residues. The ends lost 2 bases at V and 8 bases at J; junction bases unmatched: 9. CDR3 DNA sequence: TGTGCCAGCAGCTTACAACGCGGGAGTATCTATGAGCAGTTCTTC. Its translation: CASSLQRGSIYEQFF.

The sample holds a few counts of this clone. V gene TRBV11-3 combines with J gene TRBJ2-1, with 13 nucleotides matching TRBD2. The V gene end was trimmed by 2 bases and the J gene end by 5 bases; junction bases not matched to a gene: 3. Germline CDR1 SGHNT, CDR2 YENEEA. The CDR3 runs 16 residues. This CDR3 reads CASSLHTSGGDNEQFF. The CDR3 DNA reads TGTGCCAGCAGCTTACATACTAGCGGGGGGGACAATGAGCAGTTCTTC.

This chain joins TRBV28 and TRBJ1-2; 7 nucleotides match TRBD1. V was pared by 5 bases and J by 2 bases, with 5 bases of the junction left unmatched. CDR3 length equals 14 residues. The germline gives CDR1 MDHEN, CDR2 SYDVKM. CDR3 nucleotides: TGTGCCAGCAGTCAAGGGACAGCGAACTATGGCTACACCTTC. It translates to CASSQGTANYGYTF.

Only a few counts were recorded for this clone. The identical CDR3 is also encoded by other nucleotide sequences in the sample. This rearrangement joins TRBV5-4 to TRBJ1-2; no clear D. CDR3 length: 13 amino acids. Per germline, CDR1 SGHNT and CDR2 YYREEE (reference sequence). Trimming shortened V by 0 bases and J by 3 bases, and 6 bases separated the two germline ends. Here the CDR3 DNA reads TGTGCCAGCAGCTTGGTCCGGGACTATGGCTACACCTTC. Translation gives CASSLVRDYGYTF.

The rearrangement joins TRBV4-1 to TRBJ2-2; 10 bases are a match to TRBD1. Trimming cost V 1 base and J 3 bases; bases outside gene matches: 2. CDR3 size: 16 residues. The germline V gene encodes CDR1 MGHRA and CDR2 YSYEKL. The CDR3 protein is CASSQGTGGDTGELFF. The CDR3 bases are TGCGCCAGCAGCCAAGGGACAGGGGGAGACACCGGGGAGCTGTTTTTT.

The chain recombines TRBV6-5 with TRBJ2-2; 7 nucleotides agree with TRBD2. J lost 7 bases, V lost 6 bases, and 8 bases had no gene match. There are 14 residues in the CDR3. Germline CDR1 is MNHEY and CDR2 is SVGAGI. CDR3 in DNA: TGTGCCAGCAGCCGCCCAGCGGGAATCGGGGAGCTGTTTTTT. Residues: CASSRPAGIGELFF.

The chain uses TRBV18 and TRBJ1-6; 8 bases map to TRBD1. The J segment lost 9 bases and the V segment lost 3 bases, leaving 13 bases of the junction unmatched. This CDR3 is built from 17 residues. Germline CDR1 is KGHSH and CDR2 is LQKENI. CDR3: CASSPLGQGRGSSPLHF. In DNA, the CDR3 is TGTGCCAGCTCACCCCTCGGACAGGGAAGGGGGAGTTCACCCCTCCACTTT.